This T cell receptor beta chain derives from a study of Graves' ophthalmopathy and Graves' hyperthyroidism. Study conclusions and caveats: With 70.59% sensitivity and over 72% specificity, the model predicted ophthalmopathy progression. Appearing in blood as well were most expanded thyroid clonotypes above 0.001 frequency.

PBMCs stemmed from over 9.5 ml of fresh peripheral blood. Amplification targeted the TCR beta CDR3 regions, with RNA transcripts as the source material. HTBI-primed first-round RT-PCR preceded second-round multiplex PCR. TCRdb reprocessed the multiplex PCR reads with MiXCR, giving one entry per CDR3 protein. The repertoire holds some 350,000 distinct CDR3 sequences, with approximately 18% as singletons. The germline gives CDR1 MDHEN, CDR2 SYDVKM. This CDR3 region has 17 residues. The ends lost 10 bases at V and 0 bases at J; junction bases unmatched: 11. This clonotype was seen ten or more times. The antigen remains unidentified.

The sequence was collected from an adult woman with stable Graves' hyperthyroidism. This chain joins TRBV28 and TRBJ2-7; 14 bases agree with TRBD2. Sequencing was carried out using peripheral blood. CDR3 in DNA: TGTGCCACCTCGGGGGGACTAGCGGGAGCCTACTCCTACGAGCAGTACTTC. Residues: CATSGGLAGAYSYEQYF.